The T cell receptor beta chain described here comes from a study of cytomegalovirus exposure and HLA in healthy donors. This clone was seen only a few times. Its cognate antigen is unknown. Per the germline V gene, CDR1 is SGHRS and CDR2 is YFSETQ. The CDR3 is made up of 15 amino acids. V shed 0 bases and J shed 0 bases, with 9 bases lying between them. Notes on the study in general: Further analysis was carried out later, and it showed several of the most significant clusters appearing linked to common viral pathogens. Excluded: some indistinguishable V segments such as TRBV6-2 and TRBV6-3. Three chains linked to CMV were shown in vitro to be specific for CMV antigens.

60 Vbeta and 13 Jbeta primers were used in PCR. The method was immunoSEQ multiplex PCR; TCRdb's version includes in-frame clones alone and lacks a portion of them. The repertoire holds some 70,000 clones, about 80% seen once, with 6.3% in the top ten. This sequence originates from a man aged 50 or older in good health and CMV-seronegative. Input material: PBMCs. The rearrangement joins TRBV5-1 to TRBJ1-1; D call uncertain. CDR3: CASSLDSRMNTEAFF. As DNA, the CDR3 is TGCGCCAGCAGCTTGGACTCAAGAATGAACACTGAAGCTTTCTTT.